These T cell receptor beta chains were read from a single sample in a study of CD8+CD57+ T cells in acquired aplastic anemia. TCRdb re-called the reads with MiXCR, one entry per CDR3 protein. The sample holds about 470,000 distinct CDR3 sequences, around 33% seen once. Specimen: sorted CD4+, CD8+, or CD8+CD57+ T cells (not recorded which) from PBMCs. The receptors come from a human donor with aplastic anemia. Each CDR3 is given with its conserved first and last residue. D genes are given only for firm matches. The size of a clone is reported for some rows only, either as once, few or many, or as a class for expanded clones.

cdr3_nt: TGCGCCAGCAGCCAACCGGGCGCCGAGTACGAGCAGTACTTC
cdr3_aa: CASSQPGAEYEQYF
d_call: NA
v_call: TRBV4-1
j_call: TRBJ2-7
clone_size: many

cdr3_nt: TGCAGTGCTAGTCATGCAGGGATGAACACTGAAGCTTTCTTT
cdr3_aa: CSASHAGMNTEAFF
d_call: NA
v_call: TRBV20-1
j_call: TRBJ1-1
clone_size: NA

cdr3_nt: TGTGCTAGCAGCTTGGCCCCCGGGACTGGAGCAACCGGGGAGCTGTCTTTT
cdr3_aa: CASSLAPGTGATGELSF
d_call: NA
v_call: TRBV7-7
j_call: TRBJ2-2
clone_size: NA

cdr3_nt: TGTGCCAGCAGGCTACAGGGGTTGAACACTGAAGCTTTCTTT
cdr3_aa: CASRLQGLNTEAFF
d_call: TRBD1
v_call: TRBV2
j_call: TRBJ1-1
clone_size: NA

cdr3_nt: TGTAGTCTAGCGGGAGGATTGAGCTCCTACAATGAGCAGTTCTTC
cdr3_aa: CSLAGGLSSYNEQFF
d_call: TRBD2
v_call: TRBV7-9
j_call: TRBJ2-1
clone_size: many

cdr3_nt: TGTGCCAGTAGTGTCACATCGCCTGGGGCGGCCAATGAGCAGTTCTTC
cdr3_aa: CASSVTSPGAANEQFF
d_call: NA
v_call: TRBV19
j_call: TRBJ2-1
clone_size: NA

cdr3_nt: TGCGCCAGCAGGTACGCGGCCCAATCGAACACTGAAGCTTTCTTT
cdr3_aa: CASRYAAQSNTEAFF
d_call: NA
v_call: TRBV5-1
j_call: TRBJ1-1
clone_size: NA

cdr3_nt: TGTGCCAGTAGTATTCGGACTGCCGGCTACACCTTC
cdr3_aa: CASSIRTAGYTF
d_call: NA
v_call: TRBV19
j_call: TRBJ1-2
clone_size: many

cdr3_nt: TGTGCCAGCAGCGGCACAGGGGGCCTCTACGAGCAGTACTTC
cdr3_aa: CASSGTGGLYEQYF
d_call: TRBD1
v_call: TRBV27
j_call: TRBJ2-7
clone_size: many

cdr3_nt: TGTGCCAGCAGCTTTCGTGTGGGGGGGGCAGATGAGCAGTACTTC
cdr3_aa: CASSFRVGGADEQYF
d_call: NA
v_call: TRBV7-2
j_call: TRBJ2-7
clone_size: few

cdr3_nt: TGTGCCAGCAGTAGCCGCGGCGGGGGTTACAATGAGCAGTTCTTC
cdr3_aa: CASSSRGGGYNEQFF
d_call: TRBD2
v_call: TRBV10-3
j_call: TRBJ2-1
clone_size: NA

cdr3_nt: TGCAGCGTTGCCTCCGGGGGGGCCACTGAAGAGACCCAGTACTTC
cdr3_aa: CSVASGGATEETQYF
d_call: TRBD2
v_call: TRBV29-1
j_call: TRBJ2-5
clone_size: NA

cdr3_nt: TGTGCCAGCAGTTTTCAGGCTGGTAACACTGAAGCTTTCTTT
cdr3_aa: CASSFQAGNTEAFF
d_call: NA
v_call: TRBV6-4
j_call: TRBJ1-1
clone_size: few

cdr3_nt: TGTGCCAGCAGAAGCAGGGAGAATGAGCAGTTCTTC
cdr3_aa: CASRSRENEQFF
d_call: NA
v_call: TRBV6-1
j_call: TRBJ2-1
clone_size: NA

cdr3_nt: TGTGCCAGCAGTTACGGGGATGGTTTTCAGCCCCAGCATTTT
cdr3_aa: CASSYGDGFQPQHF
d_call: NA
v_call: TRBV6-5
j_call: TRBJ1-5
clone_size: NA

cdr3_nt: TGTGCCAGCAGCTTATCCCGGACAGCCAAACAACCTAGCACAGATACGCAGTATTTT
cdr3_aa: CASSLSRTAKQPSTDTQYF
d_call: NA
v_call: TRBV11-1
j_call: TRBJ2-3
clone_size: NA

cdr3_nt: TGTGCCAGCAGTAAGATGACGGCGGGGGATCAGCCCCAGCATTTT
cdr3_aa: CASSKMTAGDQPQHF
d_call: NA
v_call: TRBV12-3/TRBV12-4
j_call: TRBJ1-5
clone_size: few

cdr3_nt: TGTGCCAGTAGTCGGCAGGACACCGGGGAGCTGTTTTTT
cdr3_aa: CASSRQDTGELFF
d_call: NA
v_call: TRBV19
j_call: TRBJ2-2
clone_size: many

cdr3_nt: TGTGCCAGTAGTATTCATGCTAGCGGGAGTCCAGAGACCCAGTACTTC
cdr3_aa: CASSIHASGSPETQYF
d_call: TRBD2
v_call: TRBV19
j_call: TRBJ2-5
clone_size: many

cdr3_nt: TGTGCCAGCAGCTACGGGACAGGGGTACAAGAGACCCAGTACTTC
cdr3_aa: CASSYGTGVQETQYF
d_call: TRBD1
v_call: TRBV7-7
j_call: TRBJ2-5
clone_size: few

cdr3_nt: TGTGCCACCAGTGATGATGGACAAGGAGAAACTTTCTTT
cdr3_aa: CATSDDGQGETFF
d_call: NA
v_call: TRBV24-1
j_call: TRBJ1-1
clone_size: many

cdr3_nt: TGTGCCAGCAGTGATCAGGGGGTTCAGCCCCAGCATTTT
cdr3_aa: CASSDQGVQPQHF
d_call: TRBD1
v_call: TRBV25-1
j_call: TRBJ1-5
clone_size: many

cdr3_nt: TGTGCCAGCAGCTTGGACACCTACACAGATACGCAGTATTTT
cdr3_aa: CASSLDTYTDTQYF
d_call: NA
v_call: TRBV5-5
j_call: TRBJ2-3
clone_size: few

cdr3_nt: TGTGCCACCAGCAGTAAGACAGGGAATTCACCCCTCCACTTT
cdr3_aa: CATSSKTGNSPLHF
d_call: TRBD1
v_call: TRBV15
j_call: TRBJ1-6
clone_size: many